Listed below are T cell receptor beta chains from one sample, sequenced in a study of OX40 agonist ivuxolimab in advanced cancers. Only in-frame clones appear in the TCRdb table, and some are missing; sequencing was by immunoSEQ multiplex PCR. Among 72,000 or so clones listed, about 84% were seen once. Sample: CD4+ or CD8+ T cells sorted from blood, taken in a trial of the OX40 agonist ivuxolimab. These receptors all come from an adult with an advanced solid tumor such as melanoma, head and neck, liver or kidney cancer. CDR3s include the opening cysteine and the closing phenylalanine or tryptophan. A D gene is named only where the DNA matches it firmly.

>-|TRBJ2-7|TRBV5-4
CASSRNLAYEQYF
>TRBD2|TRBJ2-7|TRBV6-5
CASSYTRLAGTYEQYF
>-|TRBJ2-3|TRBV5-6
CASSPGPRATDTQYF
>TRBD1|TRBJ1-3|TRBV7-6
CASSLVTGTGGAGSGNTIYF
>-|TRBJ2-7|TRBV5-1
CASSLARSEQYF
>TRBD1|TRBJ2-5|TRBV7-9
CASSLGDSGFQETQYF
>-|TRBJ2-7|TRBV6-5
CASSSLSAGREQYF
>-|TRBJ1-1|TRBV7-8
CASSLSGRGNTEAFF
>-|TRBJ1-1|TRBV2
CASSDRVRGTEAFF
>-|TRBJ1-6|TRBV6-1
CASSQGPVSPLHF
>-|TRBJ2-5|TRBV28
CASTPLAGRQTQYF
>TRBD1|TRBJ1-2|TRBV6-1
CASSELGTARGWTF
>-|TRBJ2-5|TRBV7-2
CASRGAGEETQYF
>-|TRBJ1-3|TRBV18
CASSRISSGNTIYF
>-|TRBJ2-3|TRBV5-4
CASSLNTGWTSTDTQYF
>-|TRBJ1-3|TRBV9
CASSVDGGKASGNTIYF
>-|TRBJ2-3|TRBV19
CASSTGYTQYF
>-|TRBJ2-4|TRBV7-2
CASSRPGRGNIQYF
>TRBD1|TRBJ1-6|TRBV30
CAWSQTGGSPLHF
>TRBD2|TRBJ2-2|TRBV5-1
CASSWGLAGANTGELFF
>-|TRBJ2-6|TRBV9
CASSVVSKATLVSGANVLTF
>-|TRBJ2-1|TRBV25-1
CASSEYLGSGTYNEQFF
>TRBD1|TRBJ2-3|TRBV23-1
CASSQLRTGGTDTQYF
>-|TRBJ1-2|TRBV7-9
CASSHQADGYTF